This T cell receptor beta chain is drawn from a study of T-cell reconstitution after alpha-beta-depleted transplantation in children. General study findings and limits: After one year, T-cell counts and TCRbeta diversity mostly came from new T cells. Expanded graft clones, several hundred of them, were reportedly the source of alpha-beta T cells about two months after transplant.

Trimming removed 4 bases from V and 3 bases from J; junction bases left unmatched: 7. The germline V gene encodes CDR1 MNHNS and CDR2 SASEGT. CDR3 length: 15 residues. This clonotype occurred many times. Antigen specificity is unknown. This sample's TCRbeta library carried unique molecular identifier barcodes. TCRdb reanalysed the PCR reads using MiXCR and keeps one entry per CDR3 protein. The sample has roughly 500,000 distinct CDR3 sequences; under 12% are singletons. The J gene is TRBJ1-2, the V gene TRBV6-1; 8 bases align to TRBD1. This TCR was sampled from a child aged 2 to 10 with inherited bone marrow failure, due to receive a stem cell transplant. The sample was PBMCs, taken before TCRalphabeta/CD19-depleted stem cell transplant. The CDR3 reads CASSAPPTGDYGYTF. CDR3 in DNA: TGTGCCAGCAGTGCCCCCCCGACAGGGGACTATGGCTACACCTTC.